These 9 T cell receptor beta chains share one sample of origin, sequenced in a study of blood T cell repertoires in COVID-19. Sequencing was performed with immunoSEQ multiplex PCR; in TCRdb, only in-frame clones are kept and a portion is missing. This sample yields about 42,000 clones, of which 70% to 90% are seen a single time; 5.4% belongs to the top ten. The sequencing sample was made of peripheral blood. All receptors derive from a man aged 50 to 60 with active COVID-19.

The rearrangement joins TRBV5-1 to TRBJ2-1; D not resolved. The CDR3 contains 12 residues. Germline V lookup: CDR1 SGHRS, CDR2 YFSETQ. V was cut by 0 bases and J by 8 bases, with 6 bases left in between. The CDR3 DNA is TGCGCCAGCAGCTTGGAATTCTATGAGCAGTTCTTC. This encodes CASSLEFYEQFF. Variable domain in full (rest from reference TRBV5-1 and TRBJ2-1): KAGVTQTPRYLIKTRGQQVTLSCSPISGHRSVSWYQQTPGQGLQFLFEYFSETQRNKGNFPGRFSGRQFSNSRSEMNVSTLELGDSALYLCASSLEFYEQFFGPGTRLTVL.

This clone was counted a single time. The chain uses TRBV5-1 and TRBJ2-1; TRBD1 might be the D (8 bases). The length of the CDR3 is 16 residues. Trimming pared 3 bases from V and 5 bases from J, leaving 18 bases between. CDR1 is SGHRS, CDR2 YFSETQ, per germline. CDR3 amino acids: CASSSSGTGKNNEQFF. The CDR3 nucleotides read TGCGCCAGCAGCTCCAGCGGGACAGGAAAAAACAATGAGCAGTTCTTC.

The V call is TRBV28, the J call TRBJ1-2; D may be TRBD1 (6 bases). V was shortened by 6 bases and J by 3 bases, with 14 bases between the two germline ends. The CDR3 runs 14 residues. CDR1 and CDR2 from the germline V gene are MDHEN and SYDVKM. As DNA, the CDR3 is TGTGCCAGCAGACGGACAGTATTCGACTATGGCTACACCTTC. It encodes CASRRTVFDYGYTF.

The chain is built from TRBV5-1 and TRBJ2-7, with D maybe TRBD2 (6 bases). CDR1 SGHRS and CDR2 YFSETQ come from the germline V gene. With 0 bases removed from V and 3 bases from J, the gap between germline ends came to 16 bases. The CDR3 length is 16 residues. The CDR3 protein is CASSLEGGALHYEQYF. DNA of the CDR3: TGCGCCAGCAGCTTGGAAGGAGGGGCGCTGCACTACGAGCAGTACTTC. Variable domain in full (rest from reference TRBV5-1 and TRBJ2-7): KAGVTQTPRYLIKTRGQQVTLSCSPISGHRSVSWYQQTPGQGLQFLFEYFSETQRNKGNFPGRFSGRQFSNSRSEMNVSTLELGDSALYLCASSLEGGALHYEQYFGPGTRLTVT.

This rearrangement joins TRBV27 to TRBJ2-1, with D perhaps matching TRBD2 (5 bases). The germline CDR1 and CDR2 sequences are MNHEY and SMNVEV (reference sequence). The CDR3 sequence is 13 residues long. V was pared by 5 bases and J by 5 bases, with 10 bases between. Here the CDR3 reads CASSKDFNNEQFF. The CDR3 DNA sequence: TGTGCCAGCAGTAAGGACTTCAACAATGAGCAGTTCTTC.

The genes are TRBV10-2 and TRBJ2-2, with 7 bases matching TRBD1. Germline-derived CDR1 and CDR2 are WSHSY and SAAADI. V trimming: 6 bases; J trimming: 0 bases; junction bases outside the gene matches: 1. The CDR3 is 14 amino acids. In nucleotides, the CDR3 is TGCGCCAGCAGAGACAGGGCGAACACCGGGGAGCTGTTTTTT. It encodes CASRDRANTGELFF.

The CDR3 DNA reads as TGTGCCAGCAGCCGACAGGGGACCAGAAACACCATATATTTT. Encoded protein: CASSRQGTRNTIYF. The chain employs TRBV3-1 (or the pseudogene TRBV3-2) and TRBJ1-3, with 8 bases lining up with TRBD1. V lost 4 bases to trimming and J lost 5 bases; unmatched junction nucleotides: 4. This CDR3 has 14 residues. Looked up from germline, CDR1 is LGHDT and CDR2 is YNNKEL (reference sequence).

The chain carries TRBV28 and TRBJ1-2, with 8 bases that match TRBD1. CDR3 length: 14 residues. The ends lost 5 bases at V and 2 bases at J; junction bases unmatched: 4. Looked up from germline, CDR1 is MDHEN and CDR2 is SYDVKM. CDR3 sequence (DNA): TGTGCCAGCAGTCGGACAGGGAGGAACTATGGCTACACCTTC. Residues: CASSRTGRNYGYTF.

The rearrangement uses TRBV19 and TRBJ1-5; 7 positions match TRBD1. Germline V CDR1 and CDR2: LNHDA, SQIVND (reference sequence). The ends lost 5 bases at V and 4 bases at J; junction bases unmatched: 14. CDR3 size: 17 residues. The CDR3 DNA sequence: TGTGCCAGTAGTGCCGGCTCCACCCGGGACAGAAATCAGCCCCAGCATTTT. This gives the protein CASSAGSTRDRNQPQHF.